A selection of T cell receptor beta chains follows, all from one sample in a study of T cells after yellow fever vaccination. In TCRdb, the 5' RACE reads were re-called with MiXCR into one record per CDR3 protein. The sample has some 120,000 distinct CDR3 sequences; roughly 8.9% are singletons. Here the sequenced sample was CD8+ T cells sorted from PBMCs, taken 45 days after the yellow fever booster vaccination. Receptor source: a man under 40 who received the YFV17D yellow fever vaccine. The CDR3 runs from the conserved cysteine through the conserved F or W. Each record gives: clone size, J gene, V gene, D gene, CDR3 DNA, CDR3 protein. D genes are given only for firm matches. Size is omitted from some rows. Given values are once, few, many or a class for expanded clones.

.,TRBJ2-7,TRBV28,.,TGTGCCAGCAGTTCAATGGACAGATCCTACGAGCAGTACTTC,CASSSMDRSYEQYF
many,TRBJ2-7,TRBV4-3,.,TGCGCCAGCAGCGCCTACTCGAGCTCCTACGAGCAGTACTTC,CASSAYSSSYEQYF
many,TRBJ1-5,TRBV24-1,.,TGTGCCACCAGTGATGCTGGTCAGCCCCAGCATTTT,CATSDAGQPQHF
.,TRBJ2-7,TRBV5-4,.,TGTGCCAGCAGCTTTCACGACTACGAGCAGTACTTC,CASSFHDYEQYF
few,TRBJ2-1,TRBV18,.,TGTGCCAGCTCGACGGACGAGAATGAGCAGTTCTTC,CASSTDENEQFF
many,TRBJ2-1,TRBV7-3,.,TGTGCCAGCAGCGCCCCCGAGTCCTACAATGAGCAGTTCTTC,CASSAPESYNEQFF
many,TRBJ2-2,TRBV25-1,.,TGTGCCAGCAGTGAATTCGAGGCTTCTGGGGAGCTGTTTTTT,CASSEFEASGELFF
.,TRBJ2-3,TRBV6-1,.,TGTGCCAGCGCACGACCCGGGTTCACAGATACGCAGTATTTT,CASARPGFTDTQYF
many,TRBJ2-7,TRBV12-3/TRBV12-4,.,TGTGCCAGCAGTCTCACAGGGTCCTACGAGCAGTACTTC,CASSLTGSYEQYF
few,TRBJ2-2,TRBV6-4,TRBD1,TGTGCCAGCACCGCGACAGGGGGGAACACCGGGGAGCTGTTTTTT,CASTATGGNTGELFF
many,TRBJ2-4,TRBV20-1,TRBD2,TGCAGTGCCCGACTAGCGGGGGTTGTGGCCAAAAACATTCAGTACTTC,CSARLAGVVAKNIQYF
few,TRBJ2-7,TRBV6-5,TRBD2,TGTGCCAGCAGTTACGGGGGGGGATCGCTCGGCGAGCAGTACTTC,CASSYGGGSLGEQYF
many,TRBJ2-3,TRBV11-2,.,TGTGCCAGCAGGTTCCTGGGAGCAACAGATACGCAGTATTTT,CASRFLGATDTQYF
many,TRBJ2-5,TRBV7-8,.,TGTGCCAGCAGCTCTTTACAAGACTTATCGCGAGAGACCCAGTACTTC,CASSSLQDLSRETQYF
many,TRBJ2-5,TRBV12-3/TRBV12-4,.,TGTGCCAGCAGCATCGGCGGTAGACCGGAGACCCAGTACTTC,CASSIGGRPETQYF
many,TRBJ2-1,TRBV6-5,.,TGTGCCAGCAGTACTAACCCGAGCTCCTACAATGAGCAGTTCTTC,CASSTNPSSYNEQFF
.,TRBJ2-7,TRBV6-1,.,TGTGCCAGCGGACCCCCGTGGGGCGACTACTACGAGCAGTACTTC,CASGPPWGDYYEQYF
many,TRBJ2-1,TRBV5-1,.,TGCGCCAGCAGTCCGGAGGGGGGAGGAGGCGAAAATGAGCAGTTCTTC,CASSPEGGGGENEQFF
.,TRBJ2-1,TRBV12-3/TRBV12-4,.,TGTGCCAGCGGTTTTGCGGGAAATGAGCAGTTCTTC,CASGFAGNEQFF
many,TRBJ2-7,TRBV5-6,.,TGTGCCAGCAGCTTGGGAGGGGACTTCTACGAGCAGTACTTC,CASSLGGDFYEQYF
few,TRBJ2-4,TRBV9,.,TGTGCCAGCAGCGCCTTAGATACCGAAAACATTCAGTACTTC,CASSALDTENIQYF
many,TRBJ2-7,TRBV5-1,.,TGCGCCAGCAGCTTGGACCCTACAGGAGTTTCGGCTCGAGAGCAGTACTTC,CASSLDPTGVSAREQYF
few,TRBJ2-7,TRBV6-2/TRBV6-3,.,TGTGCCAGCAGTTACTCGAAGGGTGACATCTCCTACGAGCAGTACTTC,CASSYSKGDISYEQYF
many,TRBJ2-7,TRBV5-6,.,TGTGCCAGCAGCTTGGAGCAAGGGCCCTTCGAGCAGTACTTC,CASSLEQGPFEQYF
many,TRBJ1-2,TRBV29-1,.,TGCAGCGTTCCGGGGGCGGACGGTGGCTACACCTTC,CSVPGADGGYTF
.,TRBJ2-3,TRBV7-9,.,TGTGCCAGCAGCAAGTGGGACACCACAGATACGCAGTATTTT,CASSKWDTTDTQYF
.,TRBJ2-1,TRBV7-9,TRBD2,TGTGCCAGCACGAAGCGGGAGTCCCACAATGAGCAGTTCTTC,CASTKRESHNEQFF
many,TRBJ2-1,TRBV6-4,TRBD2,TGTGCCAGCAGTGGCGGGGGAGTAGGTGGCAATGAGCAGTTCTTC,CASSGGGVGGNEQFF
.,TRBJ2-1,TRBV3-1,TRBD2,TGTGCCAGCAGCCCTCTCGCGGGACTAGCGCGAAATGAGCAGTTCTTC,CASSPLAGLARNEQFF
.,TRBJ2-3,TRBV7-6,.,TGTGCCAGCAGCTTGGTAGCGGACCGCACAGATACGCAGTATTTT,CASSLVADRTDTQYF
many,TRBJ1-2,TRBV29-1,.,TGCAGCGTTGTCCTGACAGACGCTAACTATGGCTACACCTTC,CSVVLTDANYGYTF
.,TRBJ1-2,TRBV5-6,.,TGTGCCAGCAGCTTGGTAGAGACAGAACCTAACTATGGCTACACCTTC,CASSLVETEPNYGYTF
.,TRBJ2-1,TRBV20-1,TRBD2,TGCAGTGCCCCGGCCGAGCACTTAACTAGCGGAGTAGACTACAATGAGCAGTTCTTC,CSAPAEHLTSGVDYNEQFF
many,TRBJ2-7,TRBV5-1,.,TGCGCCAGCGGATTAGACAGCTACGAGCAGTACTTC,CASGLDSYEQYF
many,TRBJ1-5,TRBV12-3/TRBV12-4,.,TGTGCCAGCAGTCTGGGGGTAGATGGCAATCAGCCCCAGCATTTT,CASSLGVDGNQPQHF
.,TRBJ2-7,TRBV19,.,TGTGCCAGTAGTCCGTCCGGGAGAGGTTACGAGCAGTACTTC,CASSPSGRGYEQYF
few,TRBJ2-1,TRBV7-8,TRBD2,TGTGCCAGCAGCCAAGGGGTAGCGGGAGGCCCGAGCTCCTACAATGAGCAGTTCTTC,CASSQGVAGGPSSYNEQFF
many,TRBJ1-4,TRBV11-2,.,TGTGCCAGCATCGGACCTCGGGGTGAAAAACTGTTTTTT,CASIGPRGEKLFF
many,TRBJ2-1,TRBV19,.,TGTGCCAGTAGTAGGGGTACTAGCTCCTACAATGAGCAGTTCTTC,CASSRGTSSYNEQFF
many,TRBJ2-3,TRBV7-2,.,TGTGCCAGCAGCTCGGACTTGCAAGCCCCAGATACGCAGTATTTT,CASSSDLQAPDTQYF
.,TRBJ2-5,TRBV27,TRBD2,TGTGCCAGCAGTTTCGGACTAGCGGGAGGCGGGCCCCAAGAGACCCAGTACTTC,CASSFGLAGGGPQETQYF
many,TRBJ2-1,TRBV6-1,TRBD2,TGTGCCAGCACAGGAGGTCAGGGAGGGAATGAGCAGTTCTTC,CASTGGQGGNEQFF
many,TRBJ2-3,TRBV7-6,TRBD2,TGTGCCAGCAGCATGCTCCAGCGGGACACAGATACGCAGTATTTT,CASSMLQRDTDTQYF
many,TRBJ2-3,TRBV12-5,TRBD2,TGTGCTAGTGGTTTGGTACTTGAGCGGGATCCAGATACGCAGTATTTT,CASGLVLERDPDTQYF
many,TRBJ2-5,TRBV4-3,.,TGCGCCAGCAGCCAAGTCCCACAAGAGACCCAGTACTTC,CASSQVPQETQYF
many,TRBJ2-1,TRBV20-1,.,TGCAGTGCTAGAGATCACACGAGCTCCTACAATGAGCAGTTCTTC,CSARDHTSSYNEQFF
many,TRBJ2-3,TRBV27,TRBD2,TGTGCCAGTGGGACTAGCGGGACAACAGATACGCAGTATTTT,CASGTSGTTDTQYF
many,TRBJ2-5,TRBV29-1,TRBD2,TGCAGCGTTTTAGTGGGAGGGCCGGGAGAGACCCAGTACTTC,CSVLVGGPGETQYF
many,TRBJ1-1,TRBV7-9,TRBD1,TGTGCCAGCAGCCTAGCGACAGGGAGTCGCACTGAAGCTTTCTTT,CASSLATGSRTEAFF
many,TRBJ1-2,TRBV7-9,TRBD1,TGTGCCAGCAGCTTTGGTGGACAGGGTAGCTACACCTTC,CASSFGGQGSYTF
many,TRBJ2-1,TRBV28,.,TGTGCCAGCAGTTTACCCCAGGGGGGGCACAATGAGCAGTTCTTC,CASSLPQGGHNEQFF
many,TRBJ2-7,TRBV7-7,TRBD2,TGTGCCAGTCAGGCGGCTAGCGGGATGGAGCAGTACTTC,CASQAASGMEQYF
many,TRBJ2-2,TRBV5-1,.,TGCGCCAGCAGCTTGAGTGTGGCGAACACCGGGGAGCTGTTTTTT,CASSLSVANTGELFF
.,TRBJ1-4,TRBV12-3/TRBV12-4,TRBD1,TGTGCCTGCAGTTTTATCTCTCGGGACAGGGAATATTTTGATGAAAAACTGTTTTTT,CACSFISRDREYFDEKLFF
many,TRBJ2-1,TRBV2,.,TGTGCCAGCTTATTAGCGGCCTACAATGAGCAGTTCTTC,CASLLAAYNEQFF
.,TRBJ2-6,TRBV7-2,TRBD1,TGTGCCAGCAGCACCAACAGGGGCGGTGGGGCCAACGTCCTGACTTTC,CASSTNRGGGANVLTF
many,TRBJ1-5,TRBV6-2/TRBV6-3,.,TGTGCCAGCAGCTCTCTTCCGGGACATGGACCCCCGAGGCCCCAGCATTTT,CASSSLPGHGPPRPQHF